The clone carrying this T cell receptor (beta chain) is a singleton in its sample. Its antigen is currently unknown. This sample is drawn from a study of OX40 agonist ivuxolimab in advanced cancers. Study details: Head and neck, renal cell, melanoma or hepatocellular carcinoma were the cancers that dose-escalation patients had. It was permissible to have had prior anti-PD-1, anti-PD-L1 or anti-CTLA-4 therapy, and approximately 41% had some. Study-wide results and caveats: On average, CD8+ T cells had more expanded clones than CD4+. Individuals who were partial responders at 0.1-3.0 mg/kg had clonal expansion that ranked among the lowest.

Trimming stripped 5 bases from V and 0 bases from J, with 10 bases between. Germline CDR1 SNHLY, CDR2 FYNNEI. The CDR3 has 14 amino acids. The table came from immunoSEQ multiplex PCR; TCRdb's copy has only in-frame clones and leaves some out. The sample contains around 63,000 clones, over 75% of which appear only once. The TCR was taken from an adult with an advanced solid tumor such as melanoma, head and neck, liver or kidney cancer. This material consisted of CD4+ or CD8+ T cells sorted from blood, taken in a trial of the OX40 agonist ivuxolimab. The chain combines TRBV2 with TRBJ2-5; D not resolved. The CDR3 coding sequence is TGTGCCAGCAGTCTCAATCCCTACCAAGAGACCCAGTACTTC. It codes for CASSLNPYQETQYF. The whole variable domain, filled in from reference TRBV2 and TRBJ2-5, reads EPEVTQTPSHQVTQMGQEVILRCVPISNHLYFYWYRQILGQKVEFLVSFYNNEISEKSEIFDDQFSVERPDGSNFTLKIRSTKLEDSAMYFCASSLNPYQETQYFGPGTRLLVL.